The present entry profiles one TCR beta chain with its context. This specimen belongs to a study of response to subunit inactivated influenza vaccine. Each CDR3 protein is one row after TCRdb ran MiXCR on the RT-PCR reads. The sample holds more than 500,000 distinct CDR3 sequences, around 11% seen once. The CDR3 spans 14 residues. Trimming pared 0 bases from V and 1 base from J, leaving 8 bases between. The V gene's germline CDR1 is SGHKS and CDR2 YYEKEE (reference sequence). The same data also contributed to another study, on T cells expressing NK-cell markers. As that report states: 5'RACE template switching with UMIs generated TCR beta cDNA. Among eight sequenced donors, seven carried HCMV seropositivity while one was seronegative. For several donors, the dominant NKG2C+ clonotypes made up roughly 1.0-8% of their CD8+ T cells. Among several donors, these clonotypes also ranked first in the CD3+CD56-NKG2C+ fraction. It was still unclear whether expanded NKG2C+ T cell clones were HCMV specific.

Specimen: PBMCs from blood, collected on the day of vaccination. The source is a man aged 45-65 years who received an inactivated influenza vaccine. The chain has TRBV5-5 and TRBJ2-7; D is ambiguous. The DNA of the CDR3 is TGTGCCAGCAGCTTGGACCCGAAATCCTACGAGCAGTACTTC. Translation: CASSLDPKSYEQYF.